Following are 7 T cell receptor beta chains from one sample sequenced in a study of cytomegalovirus exposure and HLA in healthy donors. Generated by immunoSEQ multiplex PCR, the TCRdb table keeps only in-frame clones and is missing some. The profile shows fewer than 75,000 clones, around 96% of them singletons. The sample taken for sequencing was PBMCs. These receptors all stem from a young man in good health and CMV-seronegative.

The CDR3 DNA is TGTGCCAGCAGCTTTTCCACAGGGGTTTTGGGGTACGAGCAGTACTTC. Its protein is CASSFSTGVLGYEQYF. This chain connects TRBV7-8 to TRBJ2-7, with 7 bases that match TRBD1. CDR3 length equals 16 residues. The germline CDR1 and CDR2 sequences are SGHVS and FQNEAQ. V lost 3 bases to trimming and J lost 4 bases; unmatched junction nucleotides: 12.

The V call is TRBV7-9, the J call TRBJ2-7; tentatively, D is TRBD1 (6 bases). Germline values: CDR1 SEHNR, CDR2 FQNEAQ (reference sequence). The CDR3 runs 14 residues. V was shortened by 5 bases and J by 2 bases, with 13 bases between the two germline ends. As DNA, the CDR3 is TGTGCCAGCAGCACCCGGGACAAAACCTACGAGCAGTACTTC. This gives the protein CASSTRDKTYEQYF.

This chain connects TRBV6-1 to TRBJ2-1, with a tentative D call TRBD2 (6 bases). This CDR3 spans 14 amino acids. The germline V gene has CDR1 MNHNS and CDR2 SASEGT. The V and J ends lost 5 bases and 6 bases respectively, with 14 bases between them. DNA for the CDR3: TGTGCCAGCAGTCAACCGGGACTCCCCAATGAGCAGTTCTTC. Its translation is CASSQPGLPNEQFF.

The genes are TRBV6-1 and TRBJ2-7; D is unclear. V lost 10 bases and J lost 1, with 8 bases in between. The V gene's germline CDR1 is MNHNS and CDR2 SASEGT. The CDR3 runs 11 residues. The CDR3 DNA reads TGTGCCACCGACTTATCCTACGAGCAGTACTTC. It encodes CATDLSYEQYF.

The V call is TRBV5-6, the J call TRBJ1-2; TRBD1 is a possible D gene (6 bases). Germline V gene data show CDR1 as SGHDT and CDR2 as YYEEEE. Trimming removed 3 bases from V and 0 bases from J, with 21 bases in between. The CDR3 has 18 amino acids. The chain's CDR3 is CASSWGSEGTPANYGYTF. The CDR3 bases are TGTGCCAGCAGCTGGGGAAGCGAGGGGACACCCGCTAACTATGGCTACACCTTC.

This rearrangement joins TRBV5-1 to TRBJ2-4; TRBD2 might be the D (5 bases). Trimming took off 1 base at V and 1 base at J, with 9 bases between the two ends. Germline CDR1 SGHRS, CDR2 YFSETQ. The CDR3 spans 15 residues. The CDR3 region is CASSLQPGAKNIQYF. The CDR3, as DNA: TGCGCCAGCAGCTTGCAACCGGGGGCCAAAAACATTCAGTACTTC.

This chain joins TRBV7-3 and TRBJ1-1, with unresolved D. CDR1 and CDR2 (germline): SGHTA, FQGTGA. The CDR3 runs 14 residues. Trimming cost V 1 base and J 5 bases, with 11 bases left between them. CDR3 coding DNA: TGTGCCAGCAGCTTAAGAGGGTTCAATACTGAAGCTTTCTTT. The encoded protein is CASSLRGFNTEAFF.